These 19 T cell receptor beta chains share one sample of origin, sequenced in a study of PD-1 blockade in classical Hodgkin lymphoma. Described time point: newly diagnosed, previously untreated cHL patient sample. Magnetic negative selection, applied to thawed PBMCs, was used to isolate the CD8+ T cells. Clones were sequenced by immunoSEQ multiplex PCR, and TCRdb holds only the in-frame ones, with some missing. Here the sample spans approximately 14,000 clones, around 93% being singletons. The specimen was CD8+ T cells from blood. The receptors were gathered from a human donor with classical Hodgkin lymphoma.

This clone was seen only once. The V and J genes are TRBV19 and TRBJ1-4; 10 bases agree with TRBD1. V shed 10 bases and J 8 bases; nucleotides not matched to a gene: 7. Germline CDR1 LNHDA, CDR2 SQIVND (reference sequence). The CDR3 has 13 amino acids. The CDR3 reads CATTGQGQEKLFF. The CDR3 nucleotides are TGTGCCACGACGGGACAGGGGCAAGAAAAACTGTTTTTT.

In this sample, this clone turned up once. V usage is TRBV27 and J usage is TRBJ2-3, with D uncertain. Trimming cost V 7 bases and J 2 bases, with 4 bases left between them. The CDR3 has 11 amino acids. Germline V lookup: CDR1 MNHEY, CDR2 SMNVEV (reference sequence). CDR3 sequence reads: CASISTDTQYF. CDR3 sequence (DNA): TGTGCCAGCATCTCCACAGATACGCAGTATTTT.

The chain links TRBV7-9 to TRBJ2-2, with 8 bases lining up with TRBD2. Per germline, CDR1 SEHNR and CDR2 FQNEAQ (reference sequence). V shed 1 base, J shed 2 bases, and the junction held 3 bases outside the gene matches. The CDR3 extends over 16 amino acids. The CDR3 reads CASSLGVAGNTGELFF. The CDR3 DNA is TGTGCCAGCAGCTTAGGTGTAGCGGGAAACACCGGGGAGCTGTTTTTT.

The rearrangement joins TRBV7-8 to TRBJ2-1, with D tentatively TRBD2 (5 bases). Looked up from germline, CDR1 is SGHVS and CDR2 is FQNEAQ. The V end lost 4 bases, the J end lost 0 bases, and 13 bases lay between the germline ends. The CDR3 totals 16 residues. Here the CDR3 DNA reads TGTGCCAGCAGCTCACCCCTTGGACTCTCCTACAATGAGCAGTTCTTC. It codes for CASSSPLGLSYNEQFF.

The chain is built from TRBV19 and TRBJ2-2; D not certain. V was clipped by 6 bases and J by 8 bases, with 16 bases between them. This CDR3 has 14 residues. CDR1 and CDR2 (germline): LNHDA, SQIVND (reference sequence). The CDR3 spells CASRLEDLAGELFF. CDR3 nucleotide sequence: TGTGCCAGTAGATTAGAGGACCTCGCAGGGGAGCTGTTTTTT.

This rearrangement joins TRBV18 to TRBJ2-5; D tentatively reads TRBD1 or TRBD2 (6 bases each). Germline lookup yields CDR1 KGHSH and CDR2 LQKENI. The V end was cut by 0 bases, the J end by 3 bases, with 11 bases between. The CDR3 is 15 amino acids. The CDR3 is CASSPPRGREETQYF. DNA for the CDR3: TGTGCCAGCTCACCACCTCGGGGGCGCGAAGAGACCCAGTACTTC.

Written as DNA, the CDR3 is TGCGCCAGCAGCCACCTTGCCTTGGACAGGGAAGCTTTCTTT. It codes for CASSHLALDREAFF. This sequence joins TRBV4-1 and TRBJ1-1, with 7 nucleotides matching TRBD1. This CDR3 is 14 amino acids long. Per germline, CDR1 MGHRA and CDR2 YSYEKL. V lost 3 bases, J lost 8 bases, and 9 bases stayed unmatched.

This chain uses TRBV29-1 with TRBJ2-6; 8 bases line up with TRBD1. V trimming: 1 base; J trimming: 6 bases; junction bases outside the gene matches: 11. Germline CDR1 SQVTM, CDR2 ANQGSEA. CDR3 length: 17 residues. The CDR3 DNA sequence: TGCAGCGTTGAAGTCCTGGACAGGGTAAGGAAGGCCAACGTCCTGACTTTC. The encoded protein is CSVEVLDRVRKANVLTF.

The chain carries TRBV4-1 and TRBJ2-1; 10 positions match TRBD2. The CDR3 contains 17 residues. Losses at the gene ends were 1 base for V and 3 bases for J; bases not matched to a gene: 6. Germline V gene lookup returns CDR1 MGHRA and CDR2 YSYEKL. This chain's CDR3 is CASSQAPLAGNYNEQFF. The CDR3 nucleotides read TGCGCCAGCAGCCAAGCGCCACTAGCGGGAAACTACAATGAGCAGTTCTTC.

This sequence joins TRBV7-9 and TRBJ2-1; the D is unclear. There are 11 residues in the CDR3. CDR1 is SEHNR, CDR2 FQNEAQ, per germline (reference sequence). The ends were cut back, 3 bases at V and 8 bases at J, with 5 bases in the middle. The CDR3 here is CASSLVDEQFF. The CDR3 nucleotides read TGTGCCAGCAGCTTGGTTGATGAGCAGTTCTTC.

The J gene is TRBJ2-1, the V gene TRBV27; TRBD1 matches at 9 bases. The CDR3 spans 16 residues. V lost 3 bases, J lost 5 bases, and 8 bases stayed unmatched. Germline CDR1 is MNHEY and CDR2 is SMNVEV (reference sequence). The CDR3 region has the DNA TGTGCCAGCAGTTTCTTGGGGACAGGGCTAGACAATGAGCAGTTCTTC. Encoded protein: CASSFLGTGLDNEQFF.

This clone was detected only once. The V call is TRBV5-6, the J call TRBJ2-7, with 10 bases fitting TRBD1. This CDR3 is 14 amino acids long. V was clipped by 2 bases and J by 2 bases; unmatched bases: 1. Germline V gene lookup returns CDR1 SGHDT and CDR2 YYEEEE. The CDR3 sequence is CASSLGQGAYEQYF. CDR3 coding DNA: TGTGCCAGCAGCTTAGGACAGGGGGCCTACGAGCAGTACTTC. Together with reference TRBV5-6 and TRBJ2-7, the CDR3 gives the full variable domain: DAGVTQSPTHLIKTRGQQVTLRCSPKSGHDTVSWYQQALGQGPQFIFQYYEEEERQRGNFPDRFSGHQFPNYSSELNVNALLLGDSALYLCASSLGQGAYEQYFGPGTRLTVT.

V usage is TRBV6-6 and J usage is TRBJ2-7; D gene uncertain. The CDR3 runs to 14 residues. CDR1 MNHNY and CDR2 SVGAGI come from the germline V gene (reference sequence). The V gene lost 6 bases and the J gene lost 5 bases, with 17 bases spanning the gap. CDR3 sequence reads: CASSPGRKVNEQYF. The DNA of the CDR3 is TGTGCCAGCAGCCCCGGACGGAAAGTGAACGAGCAGTACTTC.

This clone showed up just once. This chain's CDR3 is CASSFQGEGGYTF. The CDR3 DNA is TGTGCCAGCAGTTTCCAAGGGGAGGGTGGCTACACCTTC. This chain uses TRBV27 with TRBJ1-2; D might be TRBD1 (5 bases). The germline V gene encodes CDR1 MNHEY and CDR2 SMNVEV (reference sequence). The CDR3 extends over 13 amino acids. V lost 3 bases, J lost 7 bases, and 12 bases lay in between.

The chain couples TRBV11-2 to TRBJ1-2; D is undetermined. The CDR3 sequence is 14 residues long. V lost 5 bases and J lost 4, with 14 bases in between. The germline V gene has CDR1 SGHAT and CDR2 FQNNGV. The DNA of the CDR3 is TGTGCCAGCAGCCTCTTCGAAGATCCCTATGGCTACACCTTC. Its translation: CASSLFEDPYGYTF.

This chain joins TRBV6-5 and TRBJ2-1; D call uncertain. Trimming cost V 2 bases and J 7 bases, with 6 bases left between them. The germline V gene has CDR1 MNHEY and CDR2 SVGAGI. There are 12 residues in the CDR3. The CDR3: CASSYPGNEQFF. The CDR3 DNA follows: TGTGCCAGCAGTTACCCTGGGAATGAGCAGTTCTTC.

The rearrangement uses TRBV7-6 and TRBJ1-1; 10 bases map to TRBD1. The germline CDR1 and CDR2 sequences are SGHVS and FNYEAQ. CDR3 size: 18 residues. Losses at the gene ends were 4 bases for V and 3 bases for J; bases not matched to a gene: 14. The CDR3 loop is CASSSDRDRGVGHTEAFF. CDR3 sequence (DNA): TGTGCCAGCAGCTCGGACCGGGACAGGGGCGTGGGGCACACTGAAGCTTTCTTT.

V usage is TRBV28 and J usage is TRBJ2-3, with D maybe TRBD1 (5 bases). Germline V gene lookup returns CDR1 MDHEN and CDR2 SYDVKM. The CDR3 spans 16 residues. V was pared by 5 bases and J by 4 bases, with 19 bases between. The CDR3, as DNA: TGTGCCAGCAGTGGCCTTTTGGCCCCAGGGCCAGATACGCAGTATTTT. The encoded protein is CASSGLLAPGPDTQYF.

The CDR3, as DNA: TGTGCCAGCAGTTTCCCCAGGGCCCTAGCCCTAGACTATGGCTACACCTTC. It translates to CASSFPRALALDYGYTF. This chain connects TRBV28 to TRBJ1-2; possibly TRBD1 for D (5 bases). CDR1 MDHEN and CDR2 SYDVKM come from the germline V gene. The CDR3 spans 17 residues. V was pared by 3 bases and J by 3 bases, with 20 bases between.